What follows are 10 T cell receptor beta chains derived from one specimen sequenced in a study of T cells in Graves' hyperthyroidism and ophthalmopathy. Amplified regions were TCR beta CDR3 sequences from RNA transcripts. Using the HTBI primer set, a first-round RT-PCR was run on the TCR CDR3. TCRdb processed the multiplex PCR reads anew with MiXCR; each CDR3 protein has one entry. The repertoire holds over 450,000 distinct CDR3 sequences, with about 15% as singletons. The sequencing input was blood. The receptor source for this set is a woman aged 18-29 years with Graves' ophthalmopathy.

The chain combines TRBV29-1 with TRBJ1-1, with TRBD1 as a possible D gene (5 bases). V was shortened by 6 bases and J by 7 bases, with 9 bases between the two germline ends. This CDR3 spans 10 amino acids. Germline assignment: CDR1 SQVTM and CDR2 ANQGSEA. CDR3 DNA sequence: TGCAGCGTCAGGGAATTTGAAGCTTTCTTT. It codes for CSVREFEAFF.

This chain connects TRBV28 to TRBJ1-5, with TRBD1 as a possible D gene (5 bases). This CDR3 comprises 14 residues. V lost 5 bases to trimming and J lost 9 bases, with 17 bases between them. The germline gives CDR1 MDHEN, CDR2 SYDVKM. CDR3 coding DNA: TGTGCCAGCAGTCCCCGGACAACCCGGGGGCCCCAGCATTTT. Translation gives CASSPRTTRGPQHF.

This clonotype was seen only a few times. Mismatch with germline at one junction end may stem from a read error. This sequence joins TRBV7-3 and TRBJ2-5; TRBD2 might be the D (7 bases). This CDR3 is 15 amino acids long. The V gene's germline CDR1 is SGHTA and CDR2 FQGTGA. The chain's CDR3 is CASSPLGGGQETQHF. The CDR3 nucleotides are TGTGCCAGCAGCCCCCTGGGGGGGGGGCAAGAGACCCAGCACTTC.

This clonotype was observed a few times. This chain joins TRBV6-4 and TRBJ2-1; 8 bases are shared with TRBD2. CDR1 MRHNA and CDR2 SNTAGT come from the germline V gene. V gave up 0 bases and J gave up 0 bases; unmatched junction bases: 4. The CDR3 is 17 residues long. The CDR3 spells CASSDSKREGSYNEQFF. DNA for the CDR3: TGTGCCAGCAGTGACTCGAAACGGGAGGGCTCCTACAATGAGCAGTTCTTC.

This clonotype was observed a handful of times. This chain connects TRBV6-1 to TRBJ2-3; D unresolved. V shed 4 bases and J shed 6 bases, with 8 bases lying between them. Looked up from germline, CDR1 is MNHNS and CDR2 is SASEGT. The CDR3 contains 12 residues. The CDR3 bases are TGTGCCAGCAGTGTTACCTACGATACGCAGTATTTT. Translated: CASSVTYDTQYF.

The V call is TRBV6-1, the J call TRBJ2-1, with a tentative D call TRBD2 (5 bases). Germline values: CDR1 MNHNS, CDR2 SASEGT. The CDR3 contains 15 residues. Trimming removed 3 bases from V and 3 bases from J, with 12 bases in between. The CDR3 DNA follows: TGTGCCAGCAGTGAGGGCCGGGAAATCTACAATGAGCAGTTCTTC. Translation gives CASSEGREIYNEQFF.

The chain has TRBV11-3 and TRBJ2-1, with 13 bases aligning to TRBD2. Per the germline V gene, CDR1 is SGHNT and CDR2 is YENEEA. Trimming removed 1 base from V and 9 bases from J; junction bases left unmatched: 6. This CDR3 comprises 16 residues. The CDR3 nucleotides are TGTGCCAGCAGCTTAGGGGGGACTAGCGGGACGGGTGAGCAGTTCTTC. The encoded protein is CASSLGGTSGTGEQFF.

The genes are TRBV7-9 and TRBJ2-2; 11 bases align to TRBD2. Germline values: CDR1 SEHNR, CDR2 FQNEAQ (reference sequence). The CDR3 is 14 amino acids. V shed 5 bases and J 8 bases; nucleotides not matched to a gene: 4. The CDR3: CASSHRTSGGELFF. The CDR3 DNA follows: TGTGCCAGCAGCCACCGGACTAGCGGGGGGGAGCTGTTTTTT.

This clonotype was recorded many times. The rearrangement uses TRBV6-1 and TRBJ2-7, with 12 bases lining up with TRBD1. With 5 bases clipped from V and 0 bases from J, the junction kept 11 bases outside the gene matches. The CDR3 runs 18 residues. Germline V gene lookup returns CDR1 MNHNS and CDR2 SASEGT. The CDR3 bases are TGTGCCAGCAGTTCCCGGGACAGGGGGCCTGAATTCTCCTACGAGCAGTACTTC. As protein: CASSSRDRGPEFSYEQYF.

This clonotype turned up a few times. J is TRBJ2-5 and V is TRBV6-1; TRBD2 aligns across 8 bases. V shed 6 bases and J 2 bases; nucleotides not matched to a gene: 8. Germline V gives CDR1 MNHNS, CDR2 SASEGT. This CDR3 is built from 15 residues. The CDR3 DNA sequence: TGTGCCAGCAGGTCCGGGACTAGTCTTCAAGAGACCCAGTACTTC. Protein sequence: CASRSGTSLQETQYF.